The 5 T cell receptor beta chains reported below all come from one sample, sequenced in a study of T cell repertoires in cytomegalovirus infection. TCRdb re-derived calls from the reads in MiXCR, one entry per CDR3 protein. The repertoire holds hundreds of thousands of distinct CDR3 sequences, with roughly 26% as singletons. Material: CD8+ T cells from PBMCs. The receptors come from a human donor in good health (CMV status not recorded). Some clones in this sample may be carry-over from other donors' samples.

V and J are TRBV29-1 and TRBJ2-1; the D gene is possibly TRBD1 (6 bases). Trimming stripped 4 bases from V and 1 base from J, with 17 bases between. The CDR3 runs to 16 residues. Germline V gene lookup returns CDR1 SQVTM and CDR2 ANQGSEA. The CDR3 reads CSVVSTGLGSYNEQFF. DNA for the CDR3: TGCAGCGTTGTCTCAACAGGGTTGGGGTCCTACAATGAGCAGTTCTTC.

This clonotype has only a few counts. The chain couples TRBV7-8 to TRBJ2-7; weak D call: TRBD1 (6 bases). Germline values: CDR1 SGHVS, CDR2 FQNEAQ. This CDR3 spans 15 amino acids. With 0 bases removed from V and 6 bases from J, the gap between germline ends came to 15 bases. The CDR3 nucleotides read TGTGCCAGCAGCTTAGCGGAGTGGCAGGGGTCCGAGCAGTACGTC. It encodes CASSLAEWQGSEQYV.

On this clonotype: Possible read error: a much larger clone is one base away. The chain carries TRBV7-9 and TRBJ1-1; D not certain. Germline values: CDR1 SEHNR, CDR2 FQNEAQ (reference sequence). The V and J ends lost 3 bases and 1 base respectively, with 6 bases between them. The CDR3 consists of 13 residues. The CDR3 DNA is TGTGCCAGCAGCTTCCCGAGGAACACTGAAGCTTTCTTT. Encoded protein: CASSFPRNTEAFF.

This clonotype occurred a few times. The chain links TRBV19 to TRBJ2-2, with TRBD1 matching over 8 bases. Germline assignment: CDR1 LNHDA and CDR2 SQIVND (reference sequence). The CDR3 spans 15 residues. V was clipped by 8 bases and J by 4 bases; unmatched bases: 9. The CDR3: CASFPQGAPTGELFF. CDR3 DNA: TGTGCCAGTTTCCCCCAGGGGGCGCCCACCGGGGAGCTGTTTTTT. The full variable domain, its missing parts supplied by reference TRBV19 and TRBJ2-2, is DGGITQSPKYLFRKEGQNVTLSCEQNLNHDAMYWYRQDPGQGLRLIYYSQIVNDFQKGDIAEGYSVSREKKESFPLTVTSAQKNPTAFYLCASFPQGAPTGELFFGEGSRLTVL.

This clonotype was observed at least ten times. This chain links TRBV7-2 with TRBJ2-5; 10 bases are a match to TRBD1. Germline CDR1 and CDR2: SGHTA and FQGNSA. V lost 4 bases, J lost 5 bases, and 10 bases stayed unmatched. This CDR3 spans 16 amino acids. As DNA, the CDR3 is TGTGCCAGCAGCTCTCCGACAGGGGGCTTAAGGGAGACCCAGTACTTC. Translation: CASSSPTGGLRETQYF.